This T cell receptor beta chain was obtained from a study of PD-L1 blockade in urothelial cancer. Generated by immunoSEQ multiplex PCR, the TCRdb table keeps only in-frame clones and is missing some. This table has around 110,000 clones, 91% appearing once. The time point is: peripheral blood 6 weeks after treatment start. Germline CDR1 SGHNT, CDR2 YYREEE (reference sequence). CDR3 length equals 15 residues. Trimming took 0 bases from V and 3 from J, leaving 12 bases between them. Sequences were derived from PBMCs, sampled around atezolizumab (anti-PD-L1) treatment. The rearrangement links TRBV5-4 to TRBJ1-2, with D possibly being TRBD1 (5 bases). The sequence was obtained from a man aged 55 to 69 with urothelial cancer. The DNA of the CDR3 is TGTGCCAGCAGCTTGGCCGGGGGGATGGACTATGGCTACACCTTC. Amino acid sequence: CASSLAGGMDYGYTF. The full variable domain, with the rest looked up from reference TRBV5-4 and TRBJ1-2, is ETGVTQSPTHLIKTRGQQVTLRCSSQSGHNTVSWYQQALGQGPQFIFQYYREEENGRGNFPPRFSGLQFPNYSSELNVNALELDDSALYLCASSLAGGMDYGYTFGSGTRLTVV.